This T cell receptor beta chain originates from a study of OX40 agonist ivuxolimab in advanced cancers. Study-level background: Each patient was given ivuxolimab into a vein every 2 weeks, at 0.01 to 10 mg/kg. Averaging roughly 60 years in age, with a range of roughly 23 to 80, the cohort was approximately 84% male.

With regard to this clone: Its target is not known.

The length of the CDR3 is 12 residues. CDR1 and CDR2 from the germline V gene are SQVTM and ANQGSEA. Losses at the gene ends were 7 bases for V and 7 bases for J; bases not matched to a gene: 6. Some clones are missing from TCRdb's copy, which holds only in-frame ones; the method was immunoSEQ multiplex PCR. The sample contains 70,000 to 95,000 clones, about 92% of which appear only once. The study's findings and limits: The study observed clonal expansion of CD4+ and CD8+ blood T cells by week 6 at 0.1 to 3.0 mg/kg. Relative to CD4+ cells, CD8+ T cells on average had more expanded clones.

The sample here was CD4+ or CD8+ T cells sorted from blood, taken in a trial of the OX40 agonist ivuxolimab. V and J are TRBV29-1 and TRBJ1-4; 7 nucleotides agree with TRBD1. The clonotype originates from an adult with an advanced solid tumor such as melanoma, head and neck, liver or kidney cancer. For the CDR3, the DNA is TGCAGCGCGAGACAGGGAAGTGAAAAACTGTTTTTT. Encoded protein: CSARQGSEKLFF.